Included here is one T cell receptor (beta chain) sequence, with context. Time point indicated: blood from clinic visit 5 months post-surgery; TSC patient then seizure free. Surgery cases with the highest brain T cell transcript signatures were chosen for sequencing. Patients received at least one anti-epileptic drug before surgery. The germline V gene has CDR1 SGHNT and CDR2 YYREEE (reference sequence). This CDR3 is built from 17 residues. V lost 5 bases and J lost 4; bases outside the gene matches: 7. The data belong to a study of brain T cells in children with intractable seizures. Generated by immunoSEQ multiplex PCR, the TCRdb table keeps only in-frame clones and is missing some. The sample lists 300,000 to 400,000 clones, roughly 92% seen once, with approximately 5% in the top ten.

The clonotype was recovered from a boy under two years old with tuberous sclerosis and intractable seizures. The chain joins TRBV5-4 to TRBJ2-1; 15 nucleotides agree with TRBD2. The sample consisted of peripheral blood, taken roughly 5 months after surgery. The CDR3 loop reads CASSSGTSGGPYNEQFF. In nucleotides, the CDR3 is TGTGCCAGCAGTTCCGGGACTAGCGGGGGGCCATACAATGAGCAGTTCTTC.